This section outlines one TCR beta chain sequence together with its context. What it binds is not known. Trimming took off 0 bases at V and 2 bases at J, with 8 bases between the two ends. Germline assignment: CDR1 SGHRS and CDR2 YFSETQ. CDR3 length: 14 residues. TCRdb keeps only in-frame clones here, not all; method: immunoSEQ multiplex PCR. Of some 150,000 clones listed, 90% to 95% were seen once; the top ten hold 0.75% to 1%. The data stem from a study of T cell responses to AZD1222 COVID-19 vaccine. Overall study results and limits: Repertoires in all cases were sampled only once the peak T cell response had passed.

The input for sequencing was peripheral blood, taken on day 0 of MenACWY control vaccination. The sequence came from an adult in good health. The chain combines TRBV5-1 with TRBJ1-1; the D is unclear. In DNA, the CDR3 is TGCGCCAGCAGCTTGGAGGCTATAAACACTGAAGCTTTCTTT. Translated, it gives CASSLEAINTEAFF.